The present TCR beta chain was sequenced within a study of cytomegalovirus exposure and HLA in healthy donors. The wider study: Earlier work reported 117 million unique TCR beta sequences from about 179 million T cells. General study results and limits: The authors considered a cluster of highly shared sequence variants likely to be a sequencing artifact. Earlier findings revealed that most TCR beta V segments proved productive either about 87% or about 30% of the time.

CDR3 length equals 16 residues. V gave up 3 bases and J gave up 0 bases; unmatched junction bases: 5. Germline V gives CDR1 SGDLS, CDR2 YYNGEE. A remark on this clone: The antigen is not known.

With 60 Vbeta and 13 Jbeta primers, the PCR was carried out. Assay used: immunoSEQ multiplex PCR; TCRdb lists only in-frame clones, some missing. The table lists approximately 110,000 clones, around 76% of them singletons. What was sequenced was PBMCs. The TCR originated in a woman aged 60-75 years in good health and CMV-seropositive. This chain links TRBV9 with TRBJ2-1; 8 positions agree with TRBD2. The CDR3, as DNA: TGTGCCAGCAGCGACAGACTAGCGAGCTCCTACAATGAGCAGTTCTTC. Translating it yields CASSDRLASSYNEQFF. Combining the CDR3 with reference TRBV9 and TRBJ2-1 gives the whole variable domain DSGVTQTPKHLITATGQRVTLRCSPRSGDLSVYWYQQSLDQGLQFLIQYYNGEERAKGNILERFSAQQFPDLHSELNLSSLELGDSALYFCASSDRLASSYNEQFFGPGTRLTVL.